This TCR beta chain appears in the sequencing data of a study of technical replicates of blood from several donors. Only in-frame clones appear in the TCRdb table, and some are missing; sequencing was by immunoSEQ multiplex PCR. This repertoire shows about 83,000 clones, about 92% found once; its top ten account for about 0.26%. Trimming left V 2 bases short and J 6 bases short, with 14 bases between. CDR1 MNHEY and CDR2 SVGAGI come from the germline V gene. The CDR3 totals 14 residues. The receptor was derived from a human donor in good health. The gene calls are TRBV6-5 and TRBJ2-7; D might be TRBD1 (5 bases). The sequenced material came from T cells isolated from PBMCs. DNA of the CDR3: TGTGCCAGCAGTTACCAGTCGCCCCAGGGCGAGCAGTACTTC. The encoded protein is CASSYQSPQGEQYF.